The 27 T cell receptor beta chains given below trace back to one sample, sequenced in a study of blood T cell repertoires in COVID-19. Repertoires were generated with immunoSEQ multiplex PCR, while TCRdb's copy carries only in-frame clones and drops some. The sample has approximately 200,000 clones, about three quarters seen once. Sequenced sample: peripheral blood. All receptors come from a woman over 75 with COVID-19, enrolled during active disease.

The chain joins TRBV7-8 to TRBJ1-4; the match to TRBD1 covers 7 bases. Germline V gene lookup returns CDR1 SGHVS and CDR2 FQNEAQ. This CDR3 spans 16 amino acids. J gave up 3 bases and V 4 bases, and 8 bases lay outside the gene matches. The CDR3 region has the DNA TGTGCCAGCAGCTCCGACAGGGTTCGGTCTAATGAAAAACTGTTTTTT. It yields the protein CASSSDRVRSNEKLFF.

The genes are TRBV7-2 and TRBJ2-5; 8 nucleotides agree with TRBD2. The V segment lost 6 bases and the J segment 0 bases; nucleotides outside the gene matches: 9. The CDR3 length is 16 residues. Germline V lookup: CDR1 SGHTA, CDR2 FQGNSA. The CDR3 is CASSLTSGLYQETQYF. In nucleotides, the CDR3 is TGTGCCAGCAGTCTTACTAGCGGACTGTACCAAGAGACCCAGTACTTC.

The genes are TRBV14 and TRBJ2-1; D possibly corresponds to TRBD2 (7 bases). Germline V gene sequence: CDR1 SGHDN, CDR2 FVKESK. The V gene lost 1 base and the J gene lost 12 bases, with 13 bases spanning the gap. The CDR3 consists of 13 residues. This CDR3 is CASSQGSGGRQFF. Here the CDR3 DNA reads TGTGCCAGCAGCCAAGGTTCCGGGGGGCGGCAGTTCTTC.

This chain joins TRBV5-1 and TRBJ1-2, with D possibly TRBD1 on 5 matching bases. V was trimmed by 3 bases and J by 7 bases, leaving 13 bases between them. CDR1 SGHRS and CDR2 YFSETQ come from the germline V gene. CDR3 size: 13 residues. CDR3 DNA sequence: TGCGCCAGCAGCTGGGAGGGAAGGGGTGGCTACACCTTC. It translates to CASSWEGRGGYTF.

The sample holds a few counts of this clone. J is TRBJ1-4 and V is TRBV7-2, with D unclear. V was pared by 8 bases and J by 7 bases, with 17 bases between. This CDR3 has 14 residues. CDR1 and CDR2 from the germline V gene are SGHTA and FQGNSA. CDR3 bases: TGTGCCAGCGGCATTGGAGCGGGATTTGAAAAACTGTTTTTT. This translates into CASGIGAGFEKLFF.

The genes are TRBV7-2 and TRBJ2-1; 7 nucleotides match TRBD2. CDR3 length: 15 residues. CDR1 and CDR2 from the germline V gene are SGHTA and FQGNSA. Trimming took 3 bases from V and 6 from J; bases not matched to a gene: 8. The CDR3 region has the DNA TGTGCCAGCAGCTTCGAGCGGCGGGAGTCCAATGAGCAGTTCTTC. Its translation is CASSFERRESNEQFF.

This CDR3 is CASSLVKGSDTQYF. In DNA form, the CDR3 reads TGTGCCAGCAGCTTAGTGAAGGGGTCAGATACGCAGTATTTT. The V gene is TRBV11-1, the J gene TRBJ2-3; D might be TRBD1 (5 bases). The CDR3 runs 14 residues. Germline V gene sequence: CDR1 SGHAT, CDR2 FQDESV (reference sequence). Trimming cost V 1 base and J 4 bases, with 9 bases left between them.

This chain links TRBV2 with TRBJ2-2; 7 bases are a match to TRBD1. Trimming took 1 base from V and 3 from J; bases not matched to a gene: 2. CDR1 is SNHLY and CDR2 is FYNNEI in the germline V gene. The length of the CDR3 is 15 residues. The CDR3, as DNA: TGTGCCAGCAGTGAAGGACAGGGCTACACCGGGGAGCTGTTTTTT. It specifies CASSEGQGYTGELFF.

The chain links TRBV4-1 to TRBJ2-7; TRBD2 aligns across 9 bases. Trimming cost V 1 base and J 0 bases; bases outside gene matches: 1. Germline V lookup: CDR1 MGHRA, CDR2 YSYEKL. The CDR3 has 15 amino acids. CDR3 sequence: CASSQGLADSYEQYF. Here the CDR3 DNA reads TGCGCCAGCAGCCAAGGACTAGCGGACTCCTACGAGCAGTACTTC.

The chain couples TRBV5-6 to TRBJ2-6; tentative D call: TRBD2 (6 bases). The CDR3 consists of 18 residues. Germline assignment: CDR1 SGHDT and CDR2 YYEEEE. The V gene lost 4 bases and the J gene lost 0 bases, with 17 bases spanning the gap. CDR3 sequence (DNA): TGTGCCAGCAGCGACGGGCGGGGCTTGATCTCTGGGGCCAACGTCCTGACTTTC. Translation gives CASSDGRGLISGANVLTF.

This clone appeared many times. The rearrangement joins TRBV18 to TRBJ2-1, with 8 nucleotides matching TRBD1. There are 16 residues in the CDR3. Germline values: CDR1 KGHSH, CDR2 LQKENI. Trimming cost V 4 bases and J 4 bases; bases outside gene matches: 9. The CDR3 DNA is TGTGCCAGCTCACTAACCTCAGGGGGCACGTACAATGAGCAGTTCTTC. It translates to CASSLTSGGTYNEQFF. The whole variable domain, filled in from reference TRBV18 and TRBJ2-1, reads NAGVMQNPRHLVRRRGQEARLRCSPMKGHSHVYWYRQLPEEGLKFMVYLQKENIIDESGMPKERFSAEFPKEGPSILRIQQVVRGDSAAYFCASSLTSGGTYNEQFFGPGTRLTVL.

The J gene is TRBJ2-1, the V gene TRBV14; TRBD1 matches 9 bases. The germline V gene has CDR1 SGHDN and CDR2 FVKESK. V gave up 4 bases and J gave up 5 bases; unmatched junction bases: 3. There are 14 residues in the CDR3. For the CDR3, the DNA is TGTGCCAGCAGCCTGGACAGGGGCGACAATGAGCAGTTCTTC. Its protein is CASSLDRGDNEQFF.

The chain has TRBV28 and TRBJ2-7; weak D call: TRBD2 (6 bases). CDR1 and CDR2 from the germline V gene are MDHEN and SYDVKM. The length of the CDR3 is 16 residues. Trimming removed 4 bases at V and 4 bases at J, with 20 bases between. This CDR3 is CASSSPLLRGKYEQYF. For the CDR3, the DNA is TGTGCCAGCAGTTCCCCTCTCCTTCGGGGGAAGTACGAGCAGTACTTC.

The J gene is TRBJ2-4, the V gene TRBV12-3 or TRBV12-4; the D is unclear. The CDR3 is made up of 13 amino acids. Trimming left V 6 bases short and J 9 bases short, with 15 bases between. This CDR3 is CASSTKSRGIQYF. CDR3 in DNA: TGTGCCAGCAGCACCAAGTCGCGTGGCATTCAGTACTTC.

A single count supports this clone. This sequence joins TRBV5-6 and TRBJ2-3; D may be TRBD2 (6 bases). The CDR3 sequence is 15 residues long. Germline loops: CDR1 SGHDT, CDR2 YYEEEE. The germline V and J ends were trimmed by 3 bases and 3 bases, with 14 bases remaining between them. CDR3 DNA: TGTGCCAGCAGCTGGGGGGTAGCGGATACAGATACGCAGTATTTT. Amino acid sequence: CASSWGVADTDTQYF.

The V gene is TRBV19, the J gene TRBJ2-1; D is perhaps TRBD2 (6 bases). The V gene lost 4 bases and the J gene lost 0 bases, with 7 bases spanning the gap. This CDR3 comprises 14 residues. Looked up from germline, CDR1 is LNHDA and CDR2 is SQIVND (reference sequence). CDR3 protein: CASSRTISYNEQFF. The CDR3, as DNA: TGTGCCAGTAGTAGGACTATCTCCTACAATGAGCAGTTCTTC.

The DNA of the CDR3 is TGTGCCAGCACTCCAACTGGGACTAGCGGGATGGGGGAGACCCAGTACTTC. Amino acids: CASTPTGTSGMGETQYF. V usage is TRBV2 and J usage is TRBJ2-5; TRBD2 agrees at 13 bases. The CDR3 is 17 residues long. CDR1 is SNHLY and CDR2 is FYNNEI in the germline V gene. V was pared by 7 bases and J by 5 bases, with 13 bases of the junction left unmatched.

The rearrangement links TRBV11-2 to TRBJ2-3; possibly TRBD2 for D (6 bases). Germline V lookup: CDR1 SGHAT, CDR2 FQNNGV. CDR3 length: 11 residues. The V gene lost 4 bases and the J gene lost 9 bases, with 8 bases spanning the gap. The CDR3 loop reads CASSSGGTQYF. CDR3 DNA sequence: TGTGCCAGCAGCTCCGGAGGGACGCAGTATTTT.

The V gene is TRBV6-2 or TRBV6-3, the J gene TRBJ2-7, with 13 nucleotides matching TRBD2. The CDR3 extends over 17 amino acids. Germline CDR1 reads MNHEY; CDR2 reads SVGEGT. V dropped 5 bases and J dropped 3; count of bases not matched to a gene: 10. This chain's CDR3 is CASSTTSGGLLIYEQYF. DNA of the CDR3: TGTGCCAGCAGTACGACTAGCGGGGGGCTCCTTATCTACGAGCAGTACTTC.

The chain uses TRBV13 and TRBJ2-7; TRBD1 matches 10 bases. V shed 5 bases and J 13 bases; nucleotides not matched to a gene: 11. The CDR3 totals 13 residues. CDR1 and CDR2 (germline): PRHDT, FYEKMQ (reference sequence). This CDR3 is CASSPRDRGFLYF. The CDR3 bases are TGTGCCAGCAGCCCCCGGGACAGGGGCTTCCTATACTTC. Complete variable domain (other parts from reference TRBV13 and TRBJ2-7): AAGVIQSPRHLIKEKRETATLKCYPIPRHDTVYWYQQGPGQDPQFLISFYEKMQSDKGSIPDRFSAQQFSDYHSELNMSSLELGDSALYFCASSPRDRGFLYFGPGTRLTVT.

This chain links TRBV21-1 with TRBJ2-2; TRBD2 was called by the table and not checked on the DNA. TRBV21-1 is a known pseudogene. The CDR3 length is 19 residues. CDR3 region: CASSKEEGWRGNPDGELFF. The DNA of the CDR3 is TGTGCCAGCAGCAAAGAGGAAGGGTGGCGGGGTAATCCGGACGGGGAGCTGTTTTTT.

This chain uses TRBV18 with TRBJ2-3; tentative D call: TRBD1 (5 bases). Germline-derived CDR1 and CDR2 are KGHSH and LQKENI. With 2 bases removed from V and 2 bases from J, the gap between germline ends came to 8 bases. This CDR3 is 14 amino acids long. Written as DNA, the CDR3 is TGTGCCAGCTCACCAAGACAGTTCACAGATACGCAGTATTTT. Translation gives CASSPRQFTDTQYF.

This clone was recorded a few times. The V gene is TRBV7-9, the J gene TRBJ2-6, with 10 positions matching TRBD1. This CDR3 contains 18 residues. CDR1 and CDR2 (germline): SEHNR, FQNEAQ (reference sequence). Trimming took 8 bases from V and 1 from J; bases not matched to a gene: 11. The CDR3 sequence: CASEGQGFYYSGANVLTF. CDR3 bases: TGTGCCAGCGAGGGACAGGGGTTTTACTATTCTGGGGCCAACGTCCTGACTTTC.

This clone was counted between two and nine times. This CDR3 is CAISVTGMIRYEQYF. Here the CDR3 DNA reads TGTGCCATCAGTGTTACAGGGATGATACGCTACGAGCAGTACTTC. The chain uses TRBV10-3 and TRBJ2-7; tentatively, D is TRBD1 (6 bases). Germline CDR1 ENHRY, CDR2 SYGVKD. Trimming pared 4 bases from V and 3 bases from J, leaving 16 bases between. The CDR3 has 15 residues.

This clone has more than one count but fewer than ten. The gene calls are TRBV2 and TRBJ1-2, with D maybe TRBD1 (5 bases). Between the trimmed V and J ends, which lost 4 bases and 2 bases, there was a span of 8 bases. The CDR3 has 13 residues. Germline V gene data show CDR1 as SNHLY and CDR2 as FYNNEI. The CDR3 spells CASSGQPNYGYTF. The DNA for the CDR3 is TGTGCCAGCAGTGGACAGCCCAACTATGGCTACACCTTC.

V gene TRBV7-3 combines with J gene TRBJ2-3; 8 bases line up with TRBD2. This CDR3 has 18 residues. V gave up 5 bases and J gave up 0 bases; unmatched junction bases: 13. Germline-derived CDR1 and CDR2 are SGHTA and FQGTGA. This CDR3 is CASSQMRGDRASTDTQYF. CDR3 DNA: TGTGCCAGCAGCCAAATGCGGGGGGATCGGGCCAGCACAGATACGCAGTATTTT.

The CDR3 loop reads CASSHLQGKAFF. DNA for the CDR3: TGTGCCAGCAGCCATTTACAGGGAAAAGCTTTCTTT. J is TRBJ1-1 and V is TRBV14, with D perhaps TRBD1 (6 bases). This CDR3 is 12 amino acids long. Germline V CDR1 and CDR2: SGHDN, FVKESK. V lost 3 bases and J lost 9, with 11 bases in between.